One and the same sample provided the 32 T cell receptor beta chains below, sequenced in a study of beta chain features in type 1 diabetes. Expressed TCRB transcripts got sequenced, as all isolated RNA was reverse transcribed. Clones were read by immunoSEQ multiplex PCR, and TCRdb kept only the in-frame ones, dropping some. The sample holds tens of thousands of clones; around a third are singletons and the top ten take 0.35% to 0.45%. The sequenced sample was stem cell memory CD4+ T cells from blood. All receptors derive from a woman aged 18-29 years in good health.

There are a few counts of this clone. V usage is TRBV10-3 and J usage is TRBJ2-3; TRBD1 aligns across 7 bases. Germline values: CDR1 ENHRY, CDR2 SYGVKD. The CDR3 sequence is 13 residues long. The ends lost 4 bases at V and 5 bases at J; junction bases unmatched: 3. The CDR3 reads CAISVDRVDTQYF. The CDR3 coding sequence is TGTGCCATCAGTGTTGACAGGGTAGATACGCAGTATTTT.

This sequence joins TRBV4-2 and TRBJ2-3; 13 nucleotides agree with TRBD2. The CDR3 sequence is 17 residues long. Germline-derived CDR1 and CDR2 are LGHNA and YNFKEQ. The V and J ends lost 0 bases and 5 bases, in that order; junction bases with no gene match: 5. CDR3 loop: CASSQETSGGALDTQYF. CDR3 DNA sequence: TGTGCCAGCAGCCAAGAAACTAGCGGGGGGGCCTTAGATACGCAGTATTTT.

This clone was observed a handful of times. The rearrangement links TRBV7-2 to TRBJ1-5, with D possibly TRBD1 on 5 matching bases. The germline V and J ends were trimmed by 3 bases and 7 bases, with 10 bases remaining between them. Germline CDR1 and CDR2: SGHTA and FQGNSA. The CDR3 length is 13 residues. Here the CDR3 DNA reads TGTGCCAGCAGCTTGACCGGGGGGCAGCCCCAGCATTTT. It specifies CASSLTGGQPQHF.

V and J are TRBV14 and TRBJ2-7, with TRBD1 as a possible D gene (6 bases). Trimming removed 4 bases from V and 6 bases from J, with 16 bases in between. The CDR3 is made up of 14 amino acids. Germline CDR1 SGHDN, CDR2 FVKESK. CDR3 protein: CASSPLRTVGEQYF. For the CDR3, the DNA is TGTGCCAGCAGCCCCCTCCGGACAGTAGGCGAGCAGTACTTC.

The chain links TRBV18 to TRBJ1-5; the D is unclear. Trimming pared 2 bases from V and 7 bases from J, leaving 12 bases between. The CDR3 runs to 14 residues. Germline loops: CDR1 KGHSH, CDR2 LQKENI. The CDR3 is CASSPDGFGQPQHF. The CDR3 nucleotides read TGTGCCAGCTCACCAGACGGATTCGGGCAGCCCCAGCATTTT.

The genes are TRBV14 and TRBJ2-2, with 10 bases identical to TRBD1. The V gene end was trimmed by 8 bases and the J gene end by 1 base; junction bases not matched to a gene: 4. Germline V lookup: CDR1 SGHDN, CDR2 FVKESK. This CDR3 comprises 15 residues. Here the CDR3 reads CASAGDRGNTGELFF. CDR3 bases: TGTGCCAGCGCCGGGGACAGGGGGAACACCGGGGAGCTGTTTTTT. Using reference TRBV14 and TRBJ2-2 for the parts outside the CDR3, the full variable domain is EAGVTQFPSHSVIEKGQTVTLRCDPISGHDNLYWYRRVMGKEIKFLLHFVKESKQDESGMPNNRFLAERTGGTYSTLKVQPAELEDSGVYFCASAGDRGNTGELFFGEGSRLTVL.

The rearrangement links TRBV7-9 to TRBJ2-1; weak D call: TRBD2 (5 bases). CDR1 is SEHNR and CDR2 is FQNEAQ in the germline V gene (reference sequence). CDR3 length: 15 amino acids. Between the trimmed V and J ends, which lost 0 bases and 0 bases, there was a span of 6 bases. CDR3 loop: CASSLAGSSYNEQFF. In DNA form, the CDR3 reads TGTGCCAGCAGCTTAGCAGGGAGCTCCTACAATGAGCAGTTCTTC.

Only a few counts were recorded for this clone. The chain recombines TRBV12-5 with TRBJ2-1; 8 positions match TRBD2. The ends lost 5 bases at V and 8 bases at J; junction bases unmatched: 11. The CDR3 contains 15 residues. Germline CDR1 LGHNT, CDR2 FRNRAP. The CDR3: CASGTPAGALHEQFF. In nucleotides, the CDR3 is TGTGCTAGTGGTACACCAGCGGGGGCCCTCCATGAGCAGTTCTTC.

This chain connects TRBV28 to TRBJ1-1; perhaps TRBD1 as D (6 bases). The V and J ends lost 7 bases and 4 bases respectively, with 13 bases between them. The CDR3 is 13 residues long. Germline lookup yields CDR1 MDHEN and CDR2 SYDVKM. DNA for the CDR3: TGTGCCAGCACACCTCACAGGGTCACTGAAGCTTTCTTT. It translates to CASTPHRVTEAFF. The full variable domain, with the rest looked up from reference TRBV28 and TRBJ1-1, is DVKVTQSSRYLVKRTGEKVFLECVQDMDHENMFWYRQDPGLGLRLIYFSYDVKMKEKGDIPEGYSVSREKKERFSLILESASTNQTSMYLCASTPHRVTEAFFGQGTRLTVV.

The table lists this clone with a few counts. The chain carries TRBV4-1 and TRBJ2-7; 7 bases line up with TRBD2. The CDR3 has 15 residues. The V gene's germline CDR1 is MGHRA and CDR2 YSYEKL. The ends lost 5 bases at V and 2 bases at J; junction bases unmatched: 9. The CDR3 reads CASSKLGLPTYEQYF. The CDR3 DNA reads TGCGCCAGCAGCAAGCTGGGACTACCCACCTACGAGCAGTACTTC.

This clone was seen a handful of times. CDR3 residues: CASSKRPTVPAVTGNTIYF. The CDR3 bases are TGTGCCAGCAGCAAGCGACCGACAGTCCCCGCTGTCACTGGAAACACCATATATTTT. The chain carries TRBV9 and TRBJ1-3, with TRBD1 as a possible D gene (5 bases). Per the germline V gene, CDR1 is SGDLS and CDR2 is YYNGEE. The CDR3 loop spans 19 amino acids. Deletions cut 4 bases from V and 2 bases from J, with 25 bases between.

This clone was seen a handful of times. The chain has TRBV5-4 and TRBJ2-5; 10 nucleotides match TRBD2. CDR1 is SGHNT, CDR2 YYREEE, per germline (reference sequence). V shed 4 bases, J shed 5 bases, and the junction held 8 bases outside the gene matches. The CDR3 is made up of 15 amino acids. CDR3 coding DNA: TGTGCCAGCAGCCCCCCGACTAGCGGGTTTGAGACCCAGTACTTC. This translates into CASSPPTSGFETQYF.

This clone has just a few counts. The chain recombines TRBV5-1 with TRBJ1-1; 8 bases line up with TRBD1. Germline V CDR1 and CDR2: SGHRS, YFSETQ. With V trimmed by 4 bases and J by 4 bases, 3 bases remained unmatched. CDR3 size: 13 residues. The CDR3 nucleotides are TGCGCCAGCAGCGTTACAGGGGGCACTGAAGCTTTCTTT. Residues: CASSVTGGTEAFF.

The chain carries TRBV30 and TRBJ1-1; possibly TRBD1 for D (6 bases). The CDR3 loop spans 13 amino acids. V lost 2 bases and J lost 11, with 18 bases in between. Germline-derived CDR1 and CDR2 are GTSNPN and SVGIG (reference sequence). The CDR3, as DNA: TGTGCCTGGAGTAAGGGCCTTCAGGGGATGGCTTTCTTT. Protein: CAWSKGLQGMAFF.

The rearrangement joins TRBV7-9 to TRBJ1-2, with 8 bases lining up with TRBD1. From germline, CDR1 is SEHNR and CDR2 FQNEAQ (reference sequence). The length of the CDR3 is 14 residues. After removal of 5 bases from V and 4 bases from J, the junction contained 6 bases not matched to a gene. The CDR3 here is CASSPGQGIYGYTF. Written as DNA, the CDR3 is TGTGCCAGCAGCCCCGGACAGGGTATCTATGGCTACACCTTC.

This clone was observed a few times. The same CDR3 is also encoded by other DNA sequences in this sample. The CDR3 reads CASSPGLAGADTQYF. CDR3 sequence (DNA): TGTGCCAGTTCTCCGGGACTAGCGGGAGCAGATACGCAGTATTTT. The chain links TRBV7-9 to TRBJ2-3, with TRBD2 matching over 14 bases. The CDR3 runs to 15 residues. From germline, CDR1 is SEHNR and CDR2 FQNEAQ (reference sequence). Losses at the gene ends were 9 bases for V and 4 bases for J; bases not matched to a gene: 6.

This clone showed up just once. The chain couples TRBV19 to TRBJ1-1; D is undetermined. In germline, CDR1 is LNHDA, CDR2 SQIVND (reference sequence). The CDR3 spans 13 residues. Deletions cut 4 bases from V and 0 bases from J, with 6 bases between. CDR3: CASSSSVNTEAFF. CDR3 DNA: TGTGCCAGTAGTAGTTCGGTGAACACTGAAGCTTTCTTT.

This clone was seen a few times. The gene calls are TRBV9 and TRBJ2-7; TRBD2 agrees at 7 bases. CDR1 is SGDLS, CDR2 YYNGEE, per germline. With V trimmed by 3 bases and J by 1 base, 7 bases remained unmatched. CDR3 length: 15 residues. Here the CDR3 reads CASSAGTTLSYEQYF. The CDR3 DNA reads as TGTGCCAGCAGCGCCGGGACTACGCTATCCTACGAGCAGTACTTC.

Only a few counts were recorded for this clone. The chain uses TRBV18 and TRBJ2-6; the match to TRBD2 covers 7 bases. V lost 4 bases to trimming and J lost 0 bases; unmatched junction nucleotides: 9. The CDR3 sequence is 18 residues long. The germline V gene has CDR1 KGHSH and CDR2 LQKENI. CDR3: CASSRASGGVSGANVLTF. CDR3 bases: TGTGCCAGCTCACGCGCTAGCGGAGGCGTCTCTGGGGCCAACGTCCTGACTTTC.

The CDR3, as DNA: TGTGCCAGCAGCCCAGGGCAGGGGCCTTCACCCCTCCACTTT. It is translated as CASSPGQGPSPLHF. This rearrangement joins TRBV7-2 to TRBJ1-6, with a tentative D call TRBD1 (6 bases). The CDR3 has 14 amino acids. Trimming removed 5 bases from V and 9 bases from J, with 14 bases in between. CDR1 is SGHTA, CDR2 FQGNSA, per germline.

The CDR3 reads CASTFPYRASGYTF. The DNA of the CDR3 is TGTGCCAGCACCTTTCCTTACCGAGCATCCGGCTACACCTTC. This sequence joins TRBV7-2 and TRBJ1-2, with D hard to call. Per germline, CDR1 SGHTA and CDR2 FQGNSA. The CDR3 contains 14 residues. V dropped 7 bases and J dropped 8 bases, with 20 bases sitting between them.

This rearrangement joins TRBV7-9 to TRBJ2-1; 9 nucleotides line up with TRBD2. Trimming removed 5 bases from V and 5 bases from J; junction bases left unmatched: 7. Germline loops: CDR1 SEHNR, CDR2 FQNEAQ (reference sequence). This CDR3 region has 15 residues. CDR3 nucleotide sequence: TGTGCCAGCAGCCCAACCGGACTAGCGAACAATGAGCAGTTCTTC. Amino acid sequence: CASSPTGLANNEQFF.

The rearrangement uses TRBV6-6 and TRBJ1-1, with D unclear. This CDR3 is 13 amino acids long. Germline loops: CDR1 MNHNY, CDR2 SVGAGI (reference sequence). V lost 5 bases and J lost 7, with 14 bases in between. The CDR3 protein is CASSINLRNEAFF. The DNA of the CDR3 is TGTGCCAGCAGTATAAATCTGAGGAATGAAGCTTTCTTT.

This clone has just a few counts. The genes are TRBV5-1 and TRBJ2-7, with D possibly matching TRBD1 (8 bases). Trimming pared 4 bases from V and 4 bases from J, leaving 18 bases between. Germline V lookup: CDR1 SGHRS, CDR2 YFSETQ. The CDR3 consists of 15 residues. For the CDR3, the DNA is TGCGCCAGCAGCCCAGCGACAGGGGAGGGATACGAGCAGTACTTC. Residues: CASSPATGEGYEQYF.

The gene calls are TRBV4-1 and TRBJ2-1, with TRBD2 matching over 7 bases. This CDR3 contains 18 residues. Trimming removed 3 bases from V and 7 bases from J; junction bases left unmatched: 18. The germline gives CDR1 MGHRA, CDR2 YSYEKL. For the CDR3, the DNA is TGCGCCAGCAGCCATGCCCCGCCTACTAGCGCCGAAGGGAATGAGCAGTTCTTC. It specifies CASSHAPPTSAEGNEQFF.

The V gene is TRBV6-6, the J gene TRBJ1-2, with D unclear. Trimming removed 0 bases at V and 2 bases at J, with 13 bases between. This CDR3 comprises 16 residues. Germline V gene sequence: CDR1 MNHNY, CDR2 SVGAGI (reference sequence). The CDR3 spells CASSYSSVDMNYGYTF. CDR3 bases: TGTGCCAGCAGTTACTCGAGTGTAGACATGAACTATGGCTACACCTTC.

The chain combines TRBV5-1 with TRBJ2-3, with a weak D call TRBD1 (5 bases). V was clipped by 6 bases and J by 1 base, with 6 bases between them. The CDR3 loop spans 12 amino acids. Germline V gives CDR1 SGHRS, CDR2 YFSETQ. CDR3 coding DNA: TGCGCCAGCAAACAGGGCACAGATACGCAGTATTTT. It translates to CASKQGTDTQYF.

This clone turned up a few times. The gene calls are TRBV30 and TRBJ2-3; tentatively, D is TRBD1 (6 bases). V was trimmed by 2 bases and J by 5 bases, leaving 14 bases between them. CDR1 and CDR2 from the germline V gene are GTSNPN and SVGIG (reference sequence). The CDR3 extends over 14 amino acids. The CDR3 sequence is CAWSTTARGDTQYF. As DNA, the CDR3 is TGTGCCTGGAGTACAACGGCCAGGGGAGATACGCAGTATTTT.

The rearrangement joins TRBV18 to TRBJ2-5, with D possibly TRBD2 on 5 matching bases. The CDR3 covers 14 residues. The ends were cut back, 1 base at V and 3 bases at J, with 9 bases in the middle. Germline V gene lookup returns CDR1 KGHSH and CDR2 LQKENI. This chain's CDR3 is CASSPLDGKETQYF. DNA for the CDR3: TGTGCCAGCTCACCACTGGACGGGAAAGAGACCCAGTACTTC. The full variable domain, completed using reference TRBV18 and TRBJ2-5, is NAGVMQNPRHLVRRRGQEARLRCSPMKGHSHVYWYRQLPEEGLKFMVYLQKENIIDESGMPKERFSAEFPKEGPSILRIQQVVRGDSAAYFCASSPLDGKETQYFGPGTRLLVL.

The V call is TRBV7-9, the J call TRBJ1-5; 8 bases fit TRBD1. Germline CDR1 and CDR2: SEHNR and FQNEAQ (reference sequence). The CDR3 runs to 15 residues. V shed 1 base, J shed 7 bases, and the junction held 6 bases outside the gene matches. The CDR3 spells CASSLDGQGLQPQHF. For the CDR3, the DNA is TGTGCCAGCAGCTTAGATGGACAGGGTCTACAGCCCCAGCATTTT.

The chain couples TRBV29-1 to TRBJ2-2; TRBD1 agrees at 9 bases. V shed 4 bases, J shed 2 bases, and the junction held 2 bases outside the gene matches. This CDR3 is 14 amino acids long. Per the germline V gene, CDR1 is SQVTM and CDR2 is ANQGSEA. The CDR3 nucleotides read TGCAGCGTTGGACAGGGGGTCAACACCGGGGAGCTGTTTTTT. Its protein is CSVGQGVNTGELFF.

A few counts support this clone. V usage is TRBV30 and J usage is TRBJ2-5; 7 positions agree with TRBD2. Germline loops: CDR1 GTSNPN, CDR2 SVGIG (reference sequence). The CDR3 extends over 15 amino acids. J gave up 7 bases and V 1 base, and 12 bases lay outside the gene matches. The CDR3 sequence is CAWSASRSWGGTQYF. In DNA, the CDR3 is TGTGCCTGGAGTGCTAGCAGGTCGTGGGGGGGGACCCAGTACTTC.